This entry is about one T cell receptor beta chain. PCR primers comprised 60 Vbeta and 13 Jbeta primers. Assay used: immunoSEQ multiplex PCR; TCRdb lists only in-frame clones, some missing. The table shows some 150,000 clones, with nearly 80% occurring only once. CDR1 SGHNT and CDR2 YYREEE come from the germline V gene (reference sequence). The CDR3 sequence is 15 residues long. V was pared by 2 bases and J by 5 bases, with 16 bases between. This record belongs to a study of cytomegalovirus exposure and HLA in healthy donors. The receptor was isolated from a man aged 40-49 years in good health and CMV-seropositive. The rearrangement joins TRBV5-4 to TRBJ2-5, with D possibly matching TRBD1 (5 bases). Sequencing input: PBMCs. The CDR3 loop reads CASSFGTQGAETQYF. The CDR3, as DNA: TGTGCCAGCAGCTTCGGAACCCAGGGCGCGGAGACCCAGTACTTC.